Shown below are 30 T cell receptor beta chains from a single sample sequenced in a study of T cell changes during pregnancy in multiple sclerosis. Sequenced by immunoSEQ multiplex PCR; TCRdb stores in-frame clones only, minus some. The sample lists around 51,000 clones; around 94% were seen once. This specimen was CD4+ T cells from peripheral blood mononuclear cells, taken in the second trimester of pregnancy. The receptors shown here come from a female donor with multiple sclerosis, enrolled in a pregnancy study.

This rearrangement joins TRBV30 to TRBJ1-1, with no clear D. Germline V gene lookup returns CDR1 GTSNPN and CDR2 SVGIG (reference sequence). Trimming took 4 bases from V and 11 from J, leaving 20 bases between them. The CDR3 sequence is 13 residues long. The CDR3 sequence: CAWTPAGVVLAFF. The CDR3 DNA reads TGTGCCTGGACCCCCGCCGGGGTCGTTCTGGCTTTCTTT. Full variable domain (outside the CDR3, taken from reference TRBV30 and TRBJ1-1): SQTIHQWPATLVQPVGSPLSLECTVEGTSNPNLYWYRQAAGRGLQLLFYSVGIGQISSEVPQNLSASRPQDRQFILSSKKLLLSDSGFYLCAWTPAGVVLAFFGQGTRLTVV.

This chain uses TRBV7-3 with TRBJ2-2; TRBD1 is a possible D gene (5 bases). Trimming removed 3 bases at V and 7 bases at J, with 9 bases between. Germline values: CDR1 SGHTA, CDR2 FQGTGA. This CDR3 has 13 amino acids. The CDR3 DNA reads as TGTGCCAGCAGCTTCAGGGCTGGCGGGGAGCTGTTTTTT. This codes for CASSFRAGGELFF.

The rearrangement links TRBV5-8 to TRBJ2-1; 10 bases fit TRBD2. In germline, CDR1 is SGHTS, CDR2 YDEGEE. V shed 0 bases and J 6 bases; nucleotides not matched to a gene: 6. The CDR3 is made up of 16 amino acids. The CDR3 loop is CASSLGSASGGNEQFF. The CDR3 nucleotides are TGTGCCAGCAGCTTGGGCTCGGCTAGCGGGGGCAATGAGCAGTTCTTC.

The chain has TRBV14 and TRBJ2-7, with 8 bases fitting TRBD2. Germline V gene data show CDR1 as SGHDN and CDR2 as FVKESK. This CDR3 comprises 16 residues. V was clipped by 4 bases and J by 3 bases; unmatched bases: 11. DNA for the CDR3: TGTGCCAGCAGCCCACTCCCGGGAGGGAGGGACTACGAGCAGTACTTC. Protein sequence: CASSPLPGGRDYEQYF.

V usage is TRBV7-2 and J usage is TRBJ1-5; TRBD1 is a possible D gene (6 bases). Germline-derived CDR1 and CDR2 are SGHTA and FQGNSA. V dropped 5 bases and J dropped 3 bases, with 17 bases sitting between them. This CDR3 has 16 residues. CDR3 sequence: CASSPPGHSDNQPQHF. CDR3 coding DNA: TGTGCCAGCAGCCCACCGGGACACTCAGACAATCAGCCCCAGCATTTT.

V and J are TRBV30 and TRBJ1-2, with 8 bases lining up with TRBD1. The length of the CDR3 is 14 residues. The trim removed 0 bases at V and 7 bases at J, leaving 7 bases unmatched. Germline assignment: CDR1 GTSNPN and CDR2 SVGIG (reference sequence). CDR3 region: CAWSVVQGAGGYTF. CDR3 nucleotides: TGTGCCTGGAGTGTCGTTCAGGGGGCCGGTGGCTACACCTTC.

This rearrangement joins TRBV10-3 to TRBJ1-2, with 7 bases matching TRBD1. The CDR3 extends over 13 amino acids. The germline V gene encodes CDR1 ENHRY and CDR2 SYGVKD. V gave up 6 bases and J gave up 8 bases; unmatched junction bases: 9. In nucleotides, the CDR3 is TGTGCCATCAGCCCCGACAGGGCGGAGGGCTACACCTTC. It translates to CAISPDRAEGYTF.

V and J are TRBV7-2 and TRBJ2-3, with 12 bases matching TRBD1. The germline V gene encodes CDR1 SGHTA and CDR2 FQGNSA. This CDR3 spans 15 amino acids. V lost 4 bases to trimming and J lost 4 bases; unmatched junction nucleotides: 3. The DNA of the CDR3 is TGTGCCAGCAGCTCGGGACAGGGGGCTGCAGATACGCAGTATTTT. This codes for CASSSGQGAADTQYF.

The CDR3 region is CAWSGTGAFYGYTF. In nucleotides, the CDR3 is TGTGCCTGGAGTGGGACAGGGGCTTTTTATGGCTACACCTTC. The chain has TRBV30 and TRBJ1-2; 9 bases are shared with TRBD1. CDR1 is GTSNPN and CDR2 is SVGIG in the germline V gene (reference sequence). CDR3 size: 14 residues. V trimming: 1 base; J trimming: 5 bases; junction bases outside the gene matches: 5. Using reference TRBV30 and TRBJ1-2 for the parts outside the CDR3, the full variable domain is SQTIHQWPATLVQPVGSPLSLECTVEGTSNPNLYWYRQAAGRGLQLLFYSVGIGQISSEVPQNLSASRPQDRQFILSSKKLLLSDSGFYLCAWSGTGAFYGYTFGSGTRLTVV.

The J gene is TRBJ2-1, the V gene TRBV5-1, with a tentative D call TRBD1 (6 bases). Germline CDR1 SGHRS, CDR2 YFSETQ. This CDR3 contains 15 residues. Trimming shortened V by 4 bases and J by 0 bases, and 11 bases separated the two germline ends. The CDR3 coding sequence is TGCGCCAGCAGCCCGACAGGCAACTCCTACAATGAGCAGTTCTTC. Protein sequence: CASSPTGNSYNEQFF. Looking up the rest from reference TRBV5-1 and TRBJ2-1 gives the full variable domain: KAGVTQTPRYLIKTRGQQVTLSCSPISGHRSVSWYQQTPGQGLQFLFEYFSETQRNKGNFPGRFSGRQFSNSRSEMNVSTLELGDSALYLCASSPTGNSYNEQFFGPGTRLTVL.

The chain carries TRBV6-4 and TRBJ2-1, with 7 bases lining up with TRBD2. CDR1 and CDR2 from the germline V gene are MRHNA and SNTAGT. This CDR3 has 15 amino acids. V dropped 3 bases and J dropped 6; count of bases not matched to a gene: 8. In DNA form, the CDR3 reads TGTGCCAGCAGTGATCGGGGGGAGGGTGGCAATGAGCAGTTCTTC. Its translation is CASSDRGEGGNEQFF.

About this clone itself: At one of its ends the junction is not consistent with the germline gene, which may arise from a read error. As DNA, the CDR3 is TGTGCCACCACCAGAGAGGAGCGGACGTACACTGAAGCTTTCTTT. Translated, it gives CATTREERTYTEAFF. This rearrangement joins TRBV15 to TRBJ1-1; D is ambiguous. The CDR3 consists of 15 residues. CDR1 and CDR2 from the germline V gene are LNHNV and YYDKDF (reference sequence).

The chain carries TRBV4-2 and TRBJ2-5; 14 bases are shared with TRBD2. The V segment lost 2 bases and the J segment 1 base; nucleotides outside the gene matches: 3. This CDR3 region has 17 residues. Germline CDR1 LGHNA, CDR2 YNFKEQ. The CDR3 loop is CASSQPGLAGVQETQYF. The CDR3 DNA reads TGTGCCAGCAGCCAACCGGGACTAGCGGGGGTCCAAGAGACCCAGTACTTC.

The chain combines TRBV7-9 with TRBJ2-2; the match to TRBD2 covers 12 bases. There are 17 residues in the CDR3. Trimming took 2 bases from V and 1 from J; bases not matched to a gene: 2. Germline CDR1 SEHNR, CDR2 FQNEAQ (reference sequence). CDR3 DNA: TGTGCCAGCAGCTTACCTAGCGGGGGGGTGAACACCGGGGAGCTGTTTTTT. Amino acid sequence: CASSLPSGGVNTGELFF.

This clone was detected a few times. V is TRBV6-1 and J is TRBJ1-1; no clear D gene. V lost 5 bases and J 8 bases, leaving 9 bases between the germline ends. The CDR3 contains 11 residues. Germline V lookup: CDR1 MNHNS, CDR2 SASEGT. CDR3 sequence: CASSSPGEAFF. The CDR3 DNA reads TGTGCCAGCAGTAGCCCGGGAGAAGCTTTCTTT.

In this sample, this clone is medium-sized. The chain has TRBV4-3 and TRBJ2-2; TRBD2 is a possible D gene (5 bases). The germline gives CDR1 LGHNA, CDR2 YSLEER. The CDR3 consists of 16 residues. Trimming cost V 0 bases and J 1 base, with 9 bases left between them. In DNA, the CDR3 is TGCGCCAGCAGCCAAGAGTCGGGGATGAACACCGGGGAGCTGTTTTTT. Protein: CASSQESGMNTGELFF.

V is TRBV18 and J is TRBJ1-1; 7 positions agree with TRBD1. The CDR3 contains 14 residues. V shed 2 bases, J shed 7 bases, and the junction held 7 bases outside the gene matches. Germline CDR1 KGHSH, CDR2 LQKENI. The CDR3 sequence is CASSPGVSGGEAFF. The CDR3 DNA reads as TGTGCCAGCTCACCAGGTGTTTCAGGGGGTGAAGCTTTCTTT.

The chain has TRBV6-5 and TRBJ1-5; weak D call: TRBD1 (6 bases). Trimming cost V 5 bases and J 2 bases, with 10 bases left between them. CDR1 and CDR2 (germline): MNHEY, SVGAGI. CDR3 length: 14 amino acids. This chain's CDR3 is CASSPQGGNQPQHF. The CDR3 DNA reads as TGTGCCAGCAGTCCACAGGGCGGCAATCAGCCCCAGCATTTT.

CDR3 coding DNA: TGTGCCAGCAGCTTATTTAACAGGGCCACTGAAGCTTTCTTT. Its translation is CASSLFNRATEAFF. V is TRBV11-1 and J is TRBJ1-1; possibly TRBD1 for D (6 bases). The CDR3 is 14 residues long. The V gene's germline CDR1 is SGHAT and CDR2 FQDESV (reference sequence). Trimming cost V 2 bases and J 4 bases, with 11 bases left between them.

V usage is TRBV6-5 and J usage is TRBJ1-3, with 10 nucleotides matching TRBD1. The J segment lost 8 bases and the V segment lost 6 bases, leaving 10 bases of the junction unmatched. CDR3 length: 15 amino acids. The germline V gene has CDR1 MNHEY and CDR2 SVGAGI. CDR3 protein: CASRGQGMGEDTIYF. DNA for the CDR3: TGTGCCAGCAGGGGACAGGGGATGGGGGAGGACACCATATATTTT.

The chain is built from TRBV14 and TRBJ2-7; the D gene is possibly TRBD1 (6 bases). CDR3 length: 16 residues. Germline V gives CDR1 SGHDN, CDR2 FVKESK. V shed 6 bases and J shed 1 base, with 19 bases lying between them. CDR3 nucleotides: TGTGCCAGCAGTCCACGCCAGGGGAAGGGGTCCTACGAGCAGTACTTC. It is translated as CASSPRQGKGSYEQYF.

CDR3 sequence reads: CASSYSTGTQYF. The CDR3 DNA sequence: TGTGCCAGCAGTTACTCGACGGGTACGCAGTATTTT. This rearrangement joins TRBV6-5 to TRBJ2-3; D uncertain. This CDR3 is 12 amino acids long. Germline V gives CDR1 MNHEY, CDR2 SVGAGI. Trimming stripped 0 bases from V and 8 bases from J, with 6 bases between.

The rearrangement uses TRBV19 and TRBJ1-6; D is ambiguous. The CDR3 contains 12 residues. V was trimmed by 2 bases and J by 10 bases, leaving 6 bases between them. The germline V gene has CDR1 LNHDA and CDR2 SQIVND (reference sequence). CDR3: CASSILRSPLHF. As DNA, the CDR3 is TGTGCCAGTAGTATACTGAGATCACCCCTCCACTTT.

The gene calls are TRBV27 and TRBJ2-3, with D tentatively TRBD2 (7 bases). V dropped 2 bases and J dropped 6 bases, with 12 bases sitting between them. The CDR3 has 14 residues. Germline assignment: CDR1 MNHEY and CDR2 SMNVEV (reference sequence). This CDR3 is CASSLGGRGDTQYF. The CDR3 bases are TGTGCCAGCAGTTTAGGGGGGAGGGGGGATACGCAGTATTTT.

The chain recombines TRBV11-3 with TRBJ1-1; D might be TRBD1 (5 bases). CDR1 and CDR2 from the germline V gene are SGHNT and YENEEA. The CDR3 covers 13 residues. V lost 5 bases to trimming and J lost 6 bases, with 13 bases between them. CDR3: CASSPRAGAEAFF. The CDR3 DNA is TGTGCCAGCAGCCCCCGAGCGGGGGCTGAAGCTTTCTTT.

This chain uses TRBV15 with TRBJ1-1, with D uncertain. Trimming took 5 bases from V and 4 from J, leaving 11 bases between them. CDR1 and CDR2 from the germline V gene are LNHNV and YYDKDF (reference sequence). The CDR3 extends over 13 amino acids. Here the CDR3 reads CATSLRGLTEAFF. In nucleotides, the CDR3 is TGTGCCACCAGCCTTCGGGGTCTCACTGAAGCTTTCTTT.

The chain recombines TRBV21-1 with TRBJ2-3; the table's D call TRBD1 went unverified against the DNA. TRBV21-1 is an annotated pseudogene. The CDR3 extends over 16 amino acids. The CDR3 nucleotides read TGTGCCAGCAGCAAAGCGGAGGACAGGGACACAGATACGCAGTATTTT. Protein sequence: CASSKAEDRDTDTQYF.

This chain connects TRBV7-2 to TRBJ1-1; perhaps TRBD1 as D (5 bases). Germline loops: CDR1 SGHTA, CDR2 FQGNSA. The CDR3 spans 14 residues. Trimming took 1 base from V and 1 from J, leaving 7 bases between them. This chain's CDR3 is CASSLVTGNTEAFF. The DNA of the CDR3 is TGTGCCAGCAGCTTAGTCACAGGGAACACTGAAGCTTTCTTT.

J is TRBJ1-5 and V is TRBV6-1; D might be TRBD1 (6 bases). The CDR3 consists of 18 residues. The germline V and J ends were trimmed by 3 bases and 9 bases, with 27 bases remaining between them. Germline values: CDR1 MNHNS, CDR2 SASEGT. CDR3 residues: CASSDKTPGQHNQGPQHF. For the CDR3, the DNA is TGTGCCAGCAGTGACAAAACCCCCGGACAGCACAATCAAGGGCCCCAGCATTTT.

This chain joins TRBV5-4 and TRBJ1-2; TRBD1 aligns across 7 bases. The CDR3 has 16 amino acids. Germline CDR1 reads SGHNT; CDR2 reads YYREEE (reference sequence). Trimming at V came to 2 bases and at J to 8 bases, leaving 15 bases not matched to a gene. The CDR3 loop reads CASSLLRDSETRGYTF. CDR3 sequence (DNA): TGTGCCAGCAGCTTACTCCGGGACAGCGAAACTAGGGGCTACACCTTC.